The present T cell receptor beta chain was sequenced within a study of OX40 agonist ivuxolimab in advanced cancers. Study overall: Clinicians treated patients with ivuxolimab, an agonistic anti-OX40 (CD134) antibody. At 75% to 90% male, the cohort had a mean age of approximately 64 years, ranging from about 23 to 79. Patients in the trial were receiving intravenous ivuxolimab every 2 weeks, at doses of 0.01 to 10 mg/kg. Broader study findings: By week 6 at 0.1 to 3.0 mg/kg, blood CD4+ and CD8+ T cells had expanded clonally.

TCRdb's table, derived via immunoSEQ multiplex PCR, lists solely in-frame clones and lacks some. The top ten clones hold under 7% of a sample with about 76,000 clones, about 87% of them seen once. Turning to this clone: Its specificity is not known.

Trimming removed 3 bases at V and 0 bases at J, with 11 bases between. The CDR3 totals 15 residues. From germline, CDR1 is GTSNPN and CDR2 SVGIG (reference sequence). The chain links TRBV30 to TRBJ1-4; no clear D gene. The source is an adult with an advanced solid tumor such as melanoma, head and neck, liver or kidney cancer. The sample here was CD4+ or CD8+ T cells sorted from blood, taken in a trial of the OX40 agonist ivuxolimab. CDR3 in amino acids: CAWRRGFATNEKLFF. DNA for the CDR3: TGTGCCTGGAGGCGGGGATTTGCAACTAATGAAAAACTGTTTTTT.